The clone carrying this T cell receptor beta chain appeared a few times. One entry per CDR3 protein, called by TCRdb with MiXCR from the RT-PCR reads. The sample consists of about 680,000 distinct CDR3 sequences, over 12% of them appearing once. This TCR derives from a female donor in good health, serving as a healthy control. The sequenced sample consisted of memory CD4+ T cells from blood.

CDR3 sequence reads: CASSPAGQGNSPLHF. CDR3 bases: TGTGCCAGCAGTCCTGCAGGACAGGGTAATTCACCCCTCCACTTT. This chain joins TRBV12-3 or TRBV12-4 and TRBJ1-6, with 8 nucleotides matching TRBD1. This CDR3 comprises 15 residues. V dropped 5 bases and J dropped 6; count of bases not matched to a gene: 6.